Below, 28 T cell receptor beta chains from the same sample are listed, as sequenced in a study of cytomegalovirus exposure and HLA in healthy donors. The PCR used 60 Vbeta and 13 Jbeta primers. TCRdb's table, derived via immunoSEQ multiplex PCR, lists solely in-frame clones and lacks some. The repertoire holds around 150,000 clones, 75% to 85% seen once, with around 3.2% in the top ten. Sequencing was done on a sample of PBMCs. These TCRs come from a human donor in good health.

The chain employs TRBV6-5 and TRBJ1-5; possibly TRBD1 for D (5 bases). Germline V CDR1 and CDR2: MNHEY, SVGAGI. The V and J ends lost 5 bases and 3 bases respectively, with 11 bases between them. The CDR3 totals 14 residues. The CDR3 coding sequence is TGTGCCAGCAGTCTCAGGGTATCCAATCAGCCCCAGCATTTT. As protein: CASSLRVSNQPQHF.

The rearrangement links TRBV5-1 to TRBJ1-2, with 8 positions matching TRBD1. The CDR3 runs 14 residues. Trimming took 4 bases from V and 6 from J; bases not matched to a gene: 8. Germline CDR1 SGHRS, CDR2 YFSETQ. The CDR3 DNA reads as TGCGCCAGCAGCCAAAACGGACAGGGCAATGGCTACACCTTC. Translation gives CASSQNGQGNGYTF.

The V and J genes are TRBV11-2 and TRBJ2-7; tentatively, D is TRBD2 (6 bases). The germline gives CDR1 SGHAT, CDR2 FQNNGV. This CDR3 has 16 residues. The V and J ends lost 5 bases and 3 bases respectively, with 20 bases between them. CDR3 protein: CASSGGGTAPNYEQYF. Here the CDR3 DNA reads TGTGCCAGCAGCGGCGGCGGGACGGCGCCCAACTACGAGCAGTACTTC.

The gene calls are TRBV9 and TRBJ2-2; possibly TRBD1 for D (5 bases). CDR1 and CDR2 (germline): SGDLS, YYNGEE. Trimming cost V 3 bases and J 2 bases, with 17 bases left between them. The CDR3 extends over 17 amino acids. CDR3 DNA sequence: TGTGCCAGCAGCGAGTTCCGACAGCGAACTAACACCGGGGAGCTGTTTTTT. This sequence encodes CASSEFRQRTNTGELFF. The full variable domain, in which reference TRBV9 and TRBJ2-2 provide the parts outside the CDR3, is DSGVTQTPKHLITATGQRVTLRCSPRSGDLSVYWYQQSLDQGLQFLIQYYNGEERAKGNILERFSAQQFPDLHSELNLSSLELGDSALYFCASSEFRQRTNTGELFFGEGSRLTVL.

The V gene is TRBV2, the J gene TRBJ1-1; 10 bases match TRBD1. From germline, CDR1 is SNHLY and CDR2 FYNNEI. CDR3 size: 13 residues. V lost 7 bases and J lost 6; bases outside the gene matches: 5. The chain's CDR3 is CASNPTGGSEAFF. For the CDR3, the DNA is TGTGCCAGCAACCCGACAGGGGGCTCTGAAGCTTTCTTT.

The chain has TRBV5-1 and TRBJ2-4; TRBD1 is a possible D gene (6 bases). Trimming took off 4 bases at V and 1 base at J, with 15 bases between the two ends. There are 16 residues in the CDR3. In germline, CDR1 is SGHRS, CDR2 YFSETQ. CDR3 region: CASSQTGHPAKNIQYF. DNA of the CDR3: TGCGCCAGCAGCCAGACAGGCCATCCCGCCAAAAACATTCAGTACTTC.

This sequence joins TRBV11-3 and TRBJ2-1; 8 nucleotides line up with TRBD2. The CDR3 covers 18 residues. J was trimmed by 0 bases and V by 2 bases; bases with no gene match: 9. CDR1 and CDR2 from the germline V gene are SGHNT and YENEEA. The CDR3 loop reads CASSLRGGGLSSYNEQFF. The CDR3 DNA sequence: TGTGCCAGCAGCTTAAGGGGCGGGGGGCTCAGCTCCTACAATGAGCAGTTCTTC.

The chain joins TRBV5-6 to TRBJ2-5, with TRBD2 matching over 8 bases. Germline V CDR1 and CDR2: SGHDT, YYEEEE. There are 14 residues in the CDR3. The J segment lost 4 bases and the V segment lost 1 base, leaving 3 bases of the junction unmatched. Here the CDR3 reads CASSLYAGGETQYF. The CDR3 DNA follows: TGTGCCAGCAGCTTGTACGCGGGGGGAGAGACCCAGTACTTC.

This clone was recorded a few times. The V call is TRBV6-6, the J call TRBJ1-2; D may be TRBD1 (6 bases). V was cut by 5 bases and J by 3 bases, with 16 bases left in between. CDR3 length equals 15 residues. Germline CDR1 is MNHNY and CDR2 is SVGAGI (reference sequence). CDR3 amino acids: CASSDPQGTDYGYTF. DNA of the CDR3: TGTGCCAGCAGTGACCCCCAGGGGACCGACTATGGCTACACCTTC.

This clone was seen only a few times. The J gene is TRBJ2-1, the V gene TRBV6-5; 7 bases fit TRBD2. Germline V lookup: CDR1 MNHEY, CDR2 SVGAGI. With V trimmed by 10 bases and J by 7 bases, 13 bases remained unmatched. The CDR3 contains 14 residues. CDR3 protein: CATRRRRENNEQFF. The CDR3 nucleotides read TGTGCCACCAGGAGGCGGCGGGAGAATAATGAGCAGTTCTTC.

The V gene is TRBV28, the J gene TRBJ1-5; TRBD1 is a possible D gene (6 bases). V was cut by 6 bases and J by 4 bases, with 16 bases left in between. The CDR3 spans 15 residues. The germline CDR1 and CDR2 sequences are MDHEN and SYDVKM. The CDR3 DNA follows: TGTGCCAGCAGGCTGTCCGACAGGACAAATCAGCCCCAGCATTTT. This translates into CASRLSDRTNQPQHF.

The chain couples TRBV28 to TRBJ2-1; D is perhaps TRBD1 (6 bases). The germline V gene encodes CDR1 MDHEN and CDR2 SYDVKM. Trimming stripped 2 bases from V and 6 bases from J, with 14 bases between. This CDR3 comprises 15 residues. In DNA form, the CDR3 reads TGTGCCAGCAGTTTACCCAGGGGCGTCGGCAATGAGCAGTTCTTC. Protein sequence: CASSLPRGVGNEQFF.

V usage is TRBV7-2 and J usage is TRBJ1-5; tentative D call: TRBD1 (6 bases). Germline V lookup: CDR1 SGHTA, CDR2 FQGNSA. Trimming left V 5 bases short and J 0 bases short, with 14 bases between. The CDR3 is 16 amino acids. CDR3 amino acids: CASSRSDSHSNQPQHF. CDR3 coding DNA: TGTGCCAGCAGCCGTTCGGACAGCCATAGCAATCAGCCCCAGCATTTT.

V usage is TRBV7-2 and J usage is TRBJ2-2, with 8 bases that match TRBD2. With V trimmed by 7 bases and J by 0 bases, 4 bases remained unmatched. The CDR3 has 15 residues. Germline CDR1 SGHTA, CDR2 FQGNSA. This chain's CDR3 is CASTSSGSNTGELFF. CDR3 bases: TGTGCCAGCACCTCTAGCGGGTCGAACACCGGGGAGCTGTTTTTT.

The chain links TRBV25-1 to TRBJ2-1; 7 nucleotides agree with TRBD1. Germline V CDR1 and CDR2: MGHDK, SYGVNS. The CDR3 is 11 amino acids. The V segment lost 6 bases and the J segment 7 bases; nucleotides outside the gene matches: 0. CDR3 DNA sequence: TGTGCCAGCAGACAGGGGAATGAGCAGTTCTTC. Protein: CASRQGNEQFF.

The chain combines TRBV7-8 with TRBJ2-1; D is perhaps TRBD2 (5 bases). The V end lost 4 bases, the J end lost 0 bases, and 10 bases lay between the germline ends. Germline V lookup: CDR1 SGHVS, CDR2 FQNEAQ. This CDR3 region has 15 residues. The CDR3, as DNA: TGTGCCAGCAGCTCCGACCGGGGCTCCTACAATGAGCAGTTCTTC. Translated, it gives CASSSDRGSYNEQFF.

In its sample, this clone was seen a few times. The chain is built from TRBV5-4 and TRBJ2-4; maybe TRBD1 (5 bases). The germline V gene encodes CDR1 SGHNT and CDR2 YYREEE (reference sequence). With 0 bases removed from V and 2 bases from J, the gap between germline ends came to 9 bases. This CDR3 has 15 amino acids. The CDR3 coding sequence is TGTGCCAGCAGCTTGGCAGACAGCACCAAAAACATTCAGTACTTC. Translated, it gives CASSLADSTKNIQYF.

The J gene is TRBJ2-1, the V gene TRBV5-1; 10 bases agree with TRBD1. The CDR3 totals 16 residues. V lost 1 base to trimming and J lost 8 bases; unmatched junction nucleotides: 9. CDR1 SGHRS and CDR2 YFSETQ come from the germline V gene. CDR3 DNA sequence: TGCGCCAGCAGCTTGCGTGGGGACAGGGGAAACGATGAGCAGTTCTTC. This gives the protein CASSLRGDRGNDEQFF.

The chain recombines TRBV6-5 with TRBJ1-5; 7 nucleotides match TRBD1. J gave up 4 bases and V 6 bases, and 3 bases lay outside the gene matches. The CDR3 contains 13 residues. From germline, CDR1 is MNHEY and CDR2 SVGAGI. This CDR3 is CASRRDSNQPQHF. CDR3 sequence (DNA): TGTGCCAGCAGACGGGACAGTAATCAGCCCCAGCATTTT.

The rearrangement joins TRBV11-2 to TRBJ1-5; D ambiguous. The CDR3 spans 12 residues. Trimming took 1 base from V and 9 from J, leaving 7 bases between them. The germline gives CDR1 SGHAT, CDR2 FQNNGV. The CDR3 DNA is TGTGCCAGCAGCTTAGGGACTGGGCCCCAGCATTTT. Encoded protein: CASSLGTGPQHF.

This sequence joins TRBV10-2 and TRBJ2-3, with D possibly TRBD2 on 6 matching bases. Germline CDR1 reads WSHSY; CDR2 reads SAAADI. This CDR3 is 14 amino acids long. V was cut by 2 bases and J by 3 bases, with 9 bases left in between. CDR3 region: CASSEMRGTDTQYF. Written as DNA, the CDR3 is TGCGCCAGCAGTGAGATGCGGGGAACAGATACGCAGTATTTT.

The V and J genes are TRBV9 and TRBJ1-2, with 7 bases that match TRBD1. This CDR3 comprises 12 residues. The V segment lost 4 bases and the J segment 7 bases; nucleotides outside the gene matches: 4. CDR1 SGDLS and CDR2 YYNGEE come from the germline V gene. The CDR3 here is CASSSTGAGYTF. CDR3 bases: TGTGCCAGCAGCAGTACAGGGGCTGGCTACACCTTC.

V gene TRBV27 combines with J gene TRBJ2-7; 7 bases line up with TRBD1. After removal of 5 bases from V and 0 bases from J, the junction contained 7 bases not matched to a gene. Germline CDR1 and CDR2: MNHEY and SMNVEV (reference sequence). The CDR3 extends over 15 amino acids. The CDR3 region is CASSPLQGLSYEQYF. The CDR3 DNA follows: TGTGCCAGCAGTCCGTTACAGGGGCTCTCCTACGAGCAGTACTTC.

A few counts support this clone. Here the CDR3 DNA reads TGTGCCAGCACTGGGCTATTCGACTACACCTTC. It yields the protein CASTGLFDYTF. The rearrangement joins TRBV28 to TRBJ1-2; D is uncertain. This CDR3 spans 11 amino acids. Germline CDR1 reads MDHEN; CDR2 reads SYDVKM. Trimming shortened V by 7 bases and J by 10 bases, and 13 bases separated the two germline ends.

CDR3 sequence: CACDYGSWNYGYTF. The CDR3 coding sequence is TGTGCCTGTGACTACGGCAGCTGGAACTATGGCTACACCTTC. The rearrangement joins TRBV30 to TRBJ1-2; D gene unclear. V lost 6 bases and J 2 bases, leaving 16 bases between the germline ends. The CDR3 has 14 amino acids. Germline V gene sequence: CDR1 GTSNPN, CDR2 SVGIG (reference sequence).

The V gene is TRBV15, the J gene TRBJ2-2; perhaps TRBD2 as D (5 bases). V lost 0 bases and J lost 4, with 18 bases in between. The germline V gene has CDR1 LNHNV and CDR2 YYDKDF (reference sequence). The CDR3 extends over 18 amino acids. CDR3 amino acids: CATSRDHGGLDGTGELFF. The CDR3 DNA reads as TGTGCCACCAGCAGAGATCACGGAGGACTGGACGGCACCGGGGAGCTGTTTTTT.

The chain recombines TRBV5-4 with TRBJ1-1; 7 nucleotides line up with TRBD1. Germline V lookup: CDR1 SGHNT, CDR2 YYREEE (reference sequence). CDR3 length: 15 amino acids. V trimming: 5 bases; J trimming: 1 base; junction bases outside the gene matches: 8. As DNA, the CDR3 is TGTGCCAGCAGTCAGAACCGGGACAGGAACACTGAAGCTTTCTTT. Residues: CASSQNRDRNTEAFF. The whole variable domain, filled in from reference TRBV5-4 and TRBJ1-1, reads ETGVTQSPTHLIKTRGQQVTLRCSSQSGHNTVSWYQQALGQGPQFIFQYYREEENGRGNFPPRFSGLQFPNYSSELNVNALELDDSALYLCASSQNRDRNTEAFFGQGTRLTVV.

The V and J genes are TRBV2 and TRBJ2-1; 13 bases fit TRBD2. The CDR3 totals 16 residues. V trimming: 7 bases; J trimming: 6 bases; junction bases outside the gene matches: 9. CDR1 is SNHLY, CDR2 FYNNEI, per germline. CDR3 loop: CASKPTSGRRGNEQFF. In DNA form, the CDR3 reads TGTGCCAGCAAACCGACTAGCGGGAGGAGGGGCAATGAGCAGTTCTTC.